The entry that follows covers one T cell receptor beta chain sequence. What it binds is not known. Unique-molecular-identifier-tagged TCR beta cDNA libraries were used. TCRdb reprocessed the PCR reads via MiXCR and lists one record per CDR3 protein. The sample includes approximately 660,000 distinct CDR3 sequences, about 60% of them seen just once. The data belong to a study of post-analysis software for immune sequencing data. Study as a whole: Recorded disease courses covered relapsing-remitting, secondary progressive and progressive-relapsing multiple sclerosis. Some patients had no subtype annotation.

General study results and limits: A handful of TRBV segments were significantly more frequent in patients than in controls. TRBV5-6, TRBV5-1 and TRBV20-1 were among these segments. The authors found that F measure strongly co-clustered same-batch samples. Those with multiple sclerosis, the patient group, showed significantly lower normalized Chao1 diversity than controls.

Per germline, CDR1 SGHVS and CDR2 FQNEAQ. V lost 6 bases, J lost 2 bases, and 8 bases lay in between. The CDR3 consists of 13 residues. The rearrangement links TRBV7-8 to TRBJ1-5; D not certain. The TCR sequence derives from a girl aged 2 to 10 with multiple sclerosis. The sequenced material came from blood. This chain's CDR3 is CASRVDGNQPQHF. The DNA of the CDR3 is TGTGCCAGCAGAGTGGATGGCAATCAGCCCCAGCATTTT.